This note documents a single T cell receptor (beta chain) sequence. The antigen is unknown. Only healthy Caucasians were enrolled as donors. V dropped 6 bases and J dropped 7; count of bases not matched to a gene: 13. Germline V gene data show CDR1 as LNHDA and CDR2 as SQIVND (reference sequence). The CDR3 has 18 amino acids. These data originate in a study of identical twins. Whole-study results and caveats: The study reached conclusions through statistical analysis that was cross-sectional, not following the same donors. When twins shared out-of-frame alpha sequences, those sequences had excess low generation probability. Whereas memory repertoires showed no such difference, abundant cord blood beta clonotypes carried fewer insertions.

Via MiXCR, TCRdb re-called the 5' RACE reads, giving one row per CDR3 protein. The sample lists 200,000 to 300,000 distinct CDR3 sequences; roughly 10% were seen once. The specimen sequenced was memory T cells sorted from blood. The V and J genes are TRBV19 and TRBJ2-1, with 15 bases that match TRBD2. The sequence came from a man aged 50-60 years in good health. CDR3 nucleotides: TGTGCCAGTAGAACCGGGACTAGCGGGGGGTTTGGGCTAAATGAGCAGTTCTTC. This translates into CASRTGTSGGFGLNEQFF.